This T cell receptor beta chain originates from a study of blood T cells in healthy people across ages. Through a sample-barcoded 5' primer and a J-beta primer mix, a second PCR was run for roughly 6 to 11 cycles. A tag from a template-switch adaptor with 12 random nucleotides marked each cDNA molecule. TCRdb reprocessed the 5' RACE reads via MiXCR and lists one record per CDR3 protein. The sample has some 930,000 distinct CDR3 sequences; roughly 28% are singletons. Each sample yielded at least 6.5 million isolated PBMCs. This clonotype has more than one count but fewer than ten. The CDR3 sequence is 15 residues long. V shed 2 bases and J shed 5 bases, with 16 bases lying between them. Germline V gene data show CDR1 as MDHEN and CDR2 as SYDVKM. This sample was shared with a second study, whose subject was T cells of mothers and their children. As reported in that work: Microchimeric T cell clones that persisted were not detected.

Sample: blood. This rearrangement joins TRBV28 to TRBJ2-7; D is possibly TRBD1 (6 bases). This receptor was identified in a woman in her thirties or forties in good health. The CDR3 region has the DNA TGTGCCAGCAGTTTAGGGAACAGGGTAGTCAACGAGCAGTACTTC. It yields the protein CASSLGNRVVNEQYF.